The 30 T cell receptor beta chains below were found in one sample sequenced in a study of T cell responses to AZD1222 COVID-19 vaccine. TCRdb's copy holds only in-frame clones and misses some; the assay was immunoSEQ multiplex PCR. The table includes around 150,000 clones, around 94% detected once. This sample comprised peripheral blood, obtained 28 days after the second AZD1222 dose. The source is an adult who received the AZD1222 COVID-19 vaccine.

The V call is TRBV6-2 or TRBV6-3, the J call TRBJ2-1; 7 bases line up with TRBD1. Germline V gene lookup returns CDR1 MNHEY and CDR2 SVGEGT. The CDR3 is made up of 17 amino acids. V was pared by 0 bases and J by 7 bases, with 12 bases of the junction left unmatched. CDR3: CASSYSSRRQGRNEQFF. The CDR3 coding sequence is TGTGCCAGCAGTTACTCGAGTCGGCGACAGGGTAGGAATGAGCAGTTCTTC.

The rearrangement uses TRBV6-5 and TRBJ2-7, with a weak D call TRBD1 (8 bases). V lost 8 bases and J 1 base, leaving 18 bases between the germline ends. This CDR3 has 15 amino acids. The germline V gene has CDR1 MNHEY and CDR2 SVGAGI. The CDR3 nucleotides read TGTGCCAGCTCGAACAGGGGGGGGATTTCCTACGAGCAGTACTTC. Encoded protein: CASSNRGGISYEQYF.

This chain uses TRBV19 with TRBJ2-2; TRBD1 is a possible D gene (6 bases). V was pared by 3 bases and J by 5 bases, with 7 bases between. Germline-derived CDR1 and CDR2 are LNHDA and SQIVND (reference sequence). The length of the CDR3 is 13 residues. In DNA, the CDR3 is TGTGCCAGTAGTATCAGGGGTACCGGGGAGCTGTTTTTT. Its protein product is CASSIRGTGELFF.

The J gene is TRBJ2-6, the V gene TRBV15, with D maybe TRBD1 (6 bases). The CDR3 consists of 16 residues. Germline CDR1 is LNHNV and CDR2 is YYDKDF (reference sequence). Trimming took off 3 bases at V and 0 bases at J, with 9 bases between the two ends. The CDR3 coding sequence is TGTGCCACCAGCAGTGAGGGGGTCTCTGGGGCCAACGTCCTGACTTTC. Residues: CATSSEGVSGANVLTF.

This clone appeared a single time. The V and J genes are TRBV27 and TRBJ1-5, with a weak D call TRBD1 (5 bases). CDR1 and CDR2 from the germline V gene are MNHEY and SMNVEV (reference sequence). CDR3 length equals 16 residues. Deletions cut 1 base from V and 2 bases from J, with 12 bases between. DNA of the CDR3: TGTGCCAGCAGTTTATGGGGCGGGGGAGGCAATCAGCCCCAGCATTTT. This gives the protein CASSLWGGGGNQPQHF.

This clone was picked up a small number of times. V and J are TRBV7-2 and TRBJ1-1; D not certain. V was shortened by 3 bases and J by 2 bases, with 7 bases between the two germline ends. Germline V gene lookup returns CDR1 SGHTA and CDR2 FQGNSA. The length of the CDR3 is 13 residues. The CDR3 DNA is TGTGCCAGCAGCTTTCGGTCAAACACTGAAGCTTTCTTT. This gives the protein CASSFRSNTEAFF. Full variable domain (missing parts from reference TRBV7-2 and TRBJ1-1): GAGVSQSPSNKVTEKGKDVELRCDPISGHTALYWYRQSLGQGLEFLIYFQGNSAPDKSGLPSDRFSAERTGGSVSTLTIQRTQQEDSAVYLCASSFRSNTEAFFGQGTRLTVV.

The V call is TRBV18, the J call TRBJ1-3, with D hard to call. Germline-derived CDR1 and CDR2 are KGHSH and LQKENI. V lost 5 bases and J 1 base, leaving 12 bases between the germline ends. This CDR3 spans 15 amino acids. The CDR3 nucleotides read TGTGCCAGCTCATCTACCACAGTTTCTGGAAACACCATATATTTT. Translation gives CASSSTTVSGNTIYF.

The chain has TRBV2 and TRBJ2-5; TRBD2 agrees at 10 bases. Germline CDR1 and CDR2: SNHLY and FYNNEI. V lost 6 bases, J lost 5 bases, and 9 bases stayed unmatched. This CDR3 spans 15 amino acids. The CDR3 bases are TGTGCCAGCAGCGCGGAAACTAGCGGGACTGAGACCCAGTACTTC. Its translation: CASSAETSGTETQYF.

The rearrangement links TRBV20-1 to TRBJ1-2; TRBD1 agrees at 9 bases. V trimming: 3 bases; J trimming: 8 bases; junction bases outside the gene matches: 1. The CDR3 has 11 residues. CDR1 is DFQATT, CDR2 SNEGSKA, per germline (reference sequence). The CDR3 bases are TGCAGTGCTAGGACAGGGGGAGGCTACACCTTC. Encoded protein: CSARTGGGYTF.

This rearrangement joins TRBV4-1 to TRBJ1-2; D call uncertain. The V end lost 0 bases, the J end lost 3 bases, and 17 bases lay between the germline ends. Germline V gene data show CDR1 as MGHRA and CDR2 as YSYEKL. The CDR3 covers 17 residues. The chain's CDR3 is CASSQDEGGNADYGYTF. In DNA, the CDR3 is TGCGCCAGCAGCCAAGATGAGGGCGGCAATGCTGACTATGGCTACACCTTC.

The chain uses TRBV5-1 and TRBJ1-1; TRBD1 agrees at 8 bases. V lost 0 bases and J lost 4; bases outside the gene matches: 8. This CDR3 has 16 amino acids. Germline V CDR1 and CDR2: SGHRS, YFSETQ. The CDR3 protein is CASSLEPGGTSTEAFF. As DNA, the CDR3 is TGCGCCAGCAGCTTGGAGCCAGGGGGCACCAGCACTGAAGCTTTCTTT. Variable domain in full (rest from reference TRBV5-1 and TRBJ1-1): KAGVTQTPRYLIKTRGQQVTLSCSPISGHRSVSWYQQTPGQGLQFLFEYFSETQRNKGNFPGRFSGRQFSNSRSEMNVSTLELGDSALYLCASSLEPGGTSTEAFFGQGTRLTVV.

This clone was observed a single time. The chain links TRBV5-4 to TRBJ2-7; maybe TRBD2 (7 bases). The V and J ends lost 3 bases and 7 bases respectively, with 20 bases between them. This CDR3 spans 15 amino acids. The germline V gene encodes CDR1 SGHNT and CDR2 YYREEE (reference sequence). The CDR3 loop reads CASSWGGTLLGEQYF. DNA of the CDR3: TGTGCCAGCAGCTGGGGGGGGACACTTCTCGGAGAGCAGTACTTC. Full variable domain (remainder filled in from reference TRBV5-4 and TRBJ2-7): ETGVTQSPTHLIKTRGQQVTLRCSSQSGHNTVSWYQQALGQGPQFIFQYYREEENGRGNFPPRFSGLQFPNYSSELNVNALELDDSALYLCASSWGGTLLGEQYFGPGTRLTVT.

J is TRBJ2-3 and V is TRBV5-5, with 9 bases aligning to TRBD2. Germline CDR1 SGHKS, CDR2 YYEKEE (reference sequence). The CDR3 spans 15 residues. V was clipped by 4 bases and J by 2 bases; unmatched bases: 5. Here the CDR3 DNA reads TGTGCCAGCAGCGATCGACTAGCGGACACAGATACGCAGTATTTT. It codes for CASSDRLADTDTQYF.

A single count supports this clone. This chain joins TRBV20-1 and TRBJ1-2, with unresolved D. The germline V gene has CDR1 DFQATT and CDR2 SNEGSKA (reference sequence). V lost 6 bases and J lost 4, with 9 bases in between. The CDR3 totals 11 residues. The CDR3 spells CSARTVYGYTF. The DNA for the CDR3 is TGCAGTGCACGGACGGTCTATGGCTACACCTTC.

This sequence joins TRBV9 and TRBJ1-4; possibly TRBD1 for D (5 bases). The V and J ends lost 4 bases and 5 bases respectively, with 12 bases between them. Germline assignment: CDR1 SGDLS and CDR2 YYNGEE. The CDR3 loop spans 14 amino acids. CDR3 bases: TGTGCCAGCAGCTTCGGGACCGAAAATGAAAAACTGTTTTTT. Protein: CASSFGTENEKLFF.

This clone was found once. The rearrangement uses TRBV3-1 (or the pseudogene TRBV3-2) and TRBJ2-3; 9 bases line up with TRBD1. V trimming: 0 bases; J trimming: 6 bases; junction bases outside the gene matches: 31. Germline assignment: CDR1 LGHDT and CDR2 YNNKEL (reference sequence). This CDR3 region has 24 residues. The CDR3 DNA follows: TGTGCCAGCAGCCAAGATCTGAACCTCGATACAATACCCGACAGGGGGACTTCTGCGGATACGCAGTATTTT. Its protein is CASSQDLNLDTIPDRGTSADTQYF.

V and J are TRBV30 and TRBJ1-4; no definite D call. V gave up 4 bases and J gave up 5 bases, with 11 bases separating them. The CDR3 contains 13 residues. Germline V gene data show CDR1 as GTSNPN and CDR2 as SVGIG (reference sequence). The CDR3 loop reads CAWKDMGNEKLFF. In nucleotides, the CDR3 is TGTGCCTGGAAGGATATGGGGAATGAAAAACTGTTTTTT.

Worth noting for this clone: Within the sample, other DNA sequences also encode this same CDR3. The chain carries TRBV3-1 (or the pseudogene TRBV3-2) and TRBJ2-7, with 10 bases identical to TRBD1. Losses at the gene ends were 4 bases for V and 4 bases for J; bases not matched to a gene: 4. From germline, CDR1 is LGHDT and CDR2 YNNKEL (reference sequence). The CDR3 sequence is 14 residues long. CDR3 region: CASSPGQGVYEQYF. In DNA, the CDR3 is TGTGCCAGCAGCCCCGGACAGGGGGTATACGAGCAGTACTTC.

The chain combines TRBV21-1 with TRBJ2-1; no DNA check was done on the table's D call, TRBD2. TRBV21-1 constitutes a pseudogene. This CDR3 is built from 19 residues. CDR3 sequence reads: CASNPKTSGSLSQGNEQFF. Here the CDR3 DNA reads TGTGCCAGCAACCCAAAGACTAGCGGGAGTCTTTCACAGGGCAATGAGCAGTTCTTC.

The chain carries TRBV7-8 and TRBJ2-1, with 10 nucleotides matching TRBD1. CDR1 is SGHVS and CDR2 is FQNEAQ in the germline V gene. Trimming took 2 bases from V and 7 from J; bases not matched to a gene: 5. There are 15 residues in the CDR3. CDR3: CASSLRDRGRNEQFF. The CDR3 DNA is TGTGCCAGCAGCTTAAGGGACAGGGGTAGGAATGAGCAGTTCTTC.

The J gene is TRBJ2-5, the V gene TRBV7-9, with D perhaps being TRBD1 or TRBD2 (6 bases each). From germline, CDR1 is SEHNR and CDR2 FQNEAQ (reference sequence). CDR3 length: 14 residues. V was clipped by 5 bases and J by 4 bases, with 14 bases between them. DNA of the CDR3: TGTGCCAGCAGCCTAAGGACGGGGGCAGAGACCCAGTACTTC. This translates into CASSLRTGAETQYF.

The CDR3 nucleotides read TGTGCCACCAGCAGATCAGGGACAGCCGAATACGCTGAAGCTTTCTTT. Translating it yields CATSRSGTAEYAEAFF. The chain recombines TRBV15 with TRBJ1-1, with TRBD1 matching over 7 bases. The germline gives CDR1 LNHNV, CDR2 YYDKDF (reference sequence). The CDR3 runs to 16 residues. Trimming took 2 bases from V and 6 from J; bases not matched to a gene: 12.

The V call is TRBV14, the J call TRBJ2-7; D may be TRBD1 (5 bases). There are 15 residues in the CDR3. Germline V gene data show CDR1 as SGHDN and CDR2 as FVKESK. Trimming removed 0 bases at V and 4 bases at J, with 13 bases between. This CDR3 is CASSQDRRQQYEQYF. Written as DNA, the CDR3 is TGTGCCAGCAGCCAAGATCGGAGACAGCAGTACGAGCAGTACTTC.

The chain has TRBV19 and TRBJ1-3, with a possible D match to TRBD1 (6 bases). Germline V CDR1 and CDR2: LNHDA, SQIVND (reference sequence). V lost 4 bases, J lost 0 bases, and 22 bases lay in between. The CDR3 loop spans 19 amino acids. The CDR3 coding sequence is TGTGCCAGTAGTACCCACGGGACATCCTTTACACGCTCTGGAAACACCATATATTTT. Protein: CASSTHGTSFTRSGNTIYF. The complete variable domain, with remaining parts taken from reference TRBV19 and TRBJ1-3, reads DGGITQSPKYLFRKEGQNVTLSCEQNLNHDAMYWYRQDPGQGLRLIYYSQIVNDFQKGDIAEGYSVSREKKESFPLTVTSAQKNPTAFYLCASSTHGTSFTRSGNTIYFGEGSWLTVV.

The chain is built from TRBV11-2 and TRBJ1-3; tentatively, D is TRBD1 (5 bases). This CDR3 has 17 amino acids. Between the trimmed V and J ends, which lost 5 bases and 4 bases, there was a span of 21 bases. Germline V gives CDR1 SGHAT, CDR2 FQNNGV. The CDR3 region has the DNA TGTGCCAGCAGCACCCGCAGGGTTGGTCTAGTGGGAAACACCATATATTTT. Its protein product is CASSTRRVGLVGNTIYF.

The V and J genes are TRBV4-3 and TRBJ2-1; D is unresolved. The CDR3 contains 14 residues. V was pared by 0 bases and J by 9 bases, with 12 bases between. Germline CDR1 reads LGHNA; CDR2 reads YSLEER. The CDR3 sequence: CASSQEVGPSEQFF. CDR3 DNA sequence: TGCGCCAGCAGCCAAGAGGTGGGCCCCAGTGAGCAGTTCTTC.

This clone is a singleton in its sample. The V and J genes are TRBV18 and TRBJ1-2, with D perhaps TRBD1 (5 bases). The CDR3 is 15 residues long. In germline, CDR1 is KGHSH, CDR2 LQKENI. V was pared by 0 bases and J by 4 bases, with 12 bases between. The CDR3 DNA follows: TGTGCCAGCTCACCACCAGTTCAGACAGCCTATGGCTACACCTTC. Its protein product is CASSPPVQTAYGYTF.

This chain uses TRBV25-1 with TRBJ2-1; weak D call: TRBD1 (6 bases). The CDR3 totals 15 residues. CDR1 is MGHDK and CDR2 is SYGVNS in the germline V gene. The V and J ends lost 4 bases and 5 bases respectively, with 15 bases between them. The DNA of the CDR3 is TGTGCCAGCAGTGTAGGGACATATCCCGACAATGAGCAGTTCTTC. It encodes CASSVGTYPDNEQFF.

The CDR3 loop is CASSRNQGPTSGRSYEQYF. Written as DNA, the CDR3 is TGTGCCAGCAGCAGGAATCAGGGGCCTACTAGCGGGAGGTCGTACGAGCAGTACTTC. This chain links TRBV7-9 with TRBJ2-7; TRBD2 agrees at 12 bases. Germline V CDR1 and CDR2: SEHNR, FQNEAQ (reference sequence). This CDR3 region has 19 residues. V lost 5 bases to trimming and J lost 4 bases; unmatched junction nucleotides: 18.

The V and J genes are TRBV5-1 and TRBJ2-2, with 8 bases that match TRBD2. This CDR3 has 16 residues. Germline V CDR1 and CDR2: SGHRS, YFSETQ. The V gene end was trimmed by 4 bases and the J gene end by 3 bases; junction bases not matched to a gene: 8. CDR3 sequence reads: CASSPASGGYTGELFF. The CDR3 DNA follows: TGCGCCAGCAGCCCAGCCAGCGGGGGATACACCGGGGAGCTGTTTTTT.